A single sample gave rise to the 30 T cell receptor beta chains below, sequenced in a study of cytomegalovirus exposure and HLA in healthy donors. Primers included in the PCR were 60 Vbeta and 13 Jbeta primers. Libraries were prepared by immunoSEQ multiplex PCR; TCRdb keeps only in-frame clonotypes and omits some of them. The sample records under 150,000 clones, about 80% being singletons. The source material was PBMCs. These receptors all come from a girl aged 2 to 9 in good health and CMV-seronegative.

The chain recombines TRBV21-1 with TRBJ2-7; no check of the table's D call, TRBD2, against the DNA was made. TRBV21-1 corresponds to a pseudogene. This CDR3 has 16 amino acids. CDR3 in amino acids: CASSNRQRGVSYEQYF. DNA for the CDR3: TGTGCCAGCAGCAACAGACAGCGGGGGGTTTCCTACGAGCAGTACTTC.

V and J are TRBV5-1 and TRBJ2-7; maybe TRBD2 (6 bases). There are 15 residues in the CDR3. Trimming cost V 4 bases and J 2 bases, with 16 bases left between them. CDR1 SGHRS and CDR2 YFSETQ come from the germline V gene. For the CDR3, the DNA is TGCGCCAGCAGCACTAGACTAGAACCGCCCTACGAGCAGTACTTC. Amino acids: CASSTRLEPPYEQYF.

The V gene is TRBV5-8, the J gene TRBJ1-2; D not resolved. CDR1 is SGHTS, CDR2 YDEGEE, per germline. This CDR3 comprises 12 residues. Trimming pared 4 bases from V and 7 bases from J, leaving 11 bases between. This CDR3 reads CASSPYSFGYTF. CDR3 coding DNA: TGTGCCAGCAGCCCTTACAGTTTTGGCTACACCTTC.

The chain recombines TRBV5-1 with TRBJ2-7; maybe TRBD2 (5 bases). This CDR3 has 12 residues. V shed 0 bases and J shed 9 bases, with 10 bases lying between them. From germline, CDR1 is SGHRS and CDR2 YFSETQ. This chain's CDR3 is CASSLDVGRQYF. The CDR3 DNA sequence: TGCGCCAGCAGCTTGGATGTTGGGAGGCAGTACTTC.

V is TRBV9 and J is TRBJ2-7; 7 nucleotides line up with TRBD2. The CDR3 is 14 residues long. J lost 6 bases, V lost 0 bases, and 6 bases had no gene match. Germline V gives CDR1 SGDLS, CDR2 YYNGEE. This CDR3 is CASSVEAGMFEQYF. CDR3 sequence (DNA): TGTGCCAGCAGCGTAGAAGCGGGAATGTTCGAGCAGTACTTC.

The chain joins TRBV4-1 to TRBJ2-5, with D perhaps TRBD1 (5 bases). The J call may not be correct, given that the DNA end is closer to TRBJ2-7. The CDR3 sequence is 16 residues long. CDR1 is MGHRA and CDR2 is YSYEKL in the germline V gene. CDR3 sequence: CASSQLVQGERGEQYF. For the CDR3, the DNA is TGCGCCAGCAGCCAATTAGTGCAGGGTGAAAGGGGCGAGCAGTACTTC.

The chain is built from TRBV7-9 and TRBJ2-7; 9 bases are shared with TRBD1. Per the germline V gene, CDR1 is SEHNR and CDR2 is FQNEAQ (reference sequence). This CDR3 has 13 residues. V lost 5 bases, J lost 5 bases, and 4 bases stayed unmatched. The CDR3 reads CASSPRQGDEQYF. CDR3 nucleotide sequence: TGTGCCAGCAGCCCCAGACAGGGGGACGAGCAGTACTTC.

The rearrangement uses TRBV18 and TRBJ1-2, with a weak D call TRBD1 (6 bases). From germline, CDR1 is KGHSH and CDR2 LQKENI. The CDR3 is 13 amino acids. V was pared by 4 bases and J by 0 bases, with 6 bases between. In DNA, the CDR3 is TGTGCCAGCTCACAGGGGGCTAACTATGGCTACACCTTC. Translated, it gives CASSQGANYGYTF.

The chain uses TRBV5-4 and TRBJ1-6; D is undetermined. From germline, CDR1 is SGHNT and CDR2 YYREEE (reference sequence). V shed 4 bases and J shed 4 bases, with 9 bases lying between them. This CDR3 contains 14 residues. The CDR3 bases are TGTGCCAGCAGCCACAACCCGTATAATTCACCCCTCCACTTT. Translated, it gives CASSHNPYNSPLHF.

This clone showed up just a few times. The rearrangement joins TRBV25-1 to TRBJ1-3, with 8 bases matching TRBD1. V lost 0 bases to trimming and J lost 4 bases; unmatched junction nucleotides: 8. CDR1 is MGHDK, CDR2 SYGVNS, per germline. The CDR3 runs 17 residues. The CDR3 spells CASSEYLGTGSGNTIYF. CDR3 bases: TGTGCCAGCAGTGAATACCTGGGGACAGGTTCCGGAAACACCATATATTTT.

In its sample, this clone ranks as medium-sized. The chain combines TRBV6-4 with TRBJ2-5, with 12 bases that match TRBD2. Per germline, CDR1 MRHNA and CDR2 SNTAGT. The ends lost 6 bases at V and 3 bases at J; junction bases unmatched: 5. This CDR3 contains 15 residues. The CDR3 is CASSPTSGGEETQYF. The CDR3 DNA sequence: TGTGCCAGCAGCCCGACTAGCGGGGGTGAAGAGACCCAGTACTTC.

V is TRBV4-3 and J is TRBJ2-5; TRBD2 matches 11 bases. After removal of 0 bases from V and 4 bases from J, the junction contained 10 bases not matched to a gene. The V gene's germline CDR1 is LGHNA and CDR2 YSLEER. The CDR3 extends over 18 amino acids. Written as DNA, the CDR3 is TGCGCCAGCAGCCAAGATCTGGGCGCTAGCGGGGGGCCAGAGACCCAGTACTTC. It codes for CASSQDLGASGGPETQYF.

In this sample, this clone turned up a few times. As DNA, the CDR3 is TGCGCCAGCAGCTTGGTGGACAGACAACGCTCTGGGGCCAACGTCCTGACTTTC. The encoded protein is CASSLVDRQRSGANVLTF. V is TRBV5-1 and J is TRBJ2-6; tentatively, D is TRBD1 (6 bases). The V end lost 0 bases, the J end lost 0 bases, and 13 bases lay between the germline ends. Germline V gives CDR1 SGHRS, CDR2 YFSETQ. This CDR3 is built from 18 residues.

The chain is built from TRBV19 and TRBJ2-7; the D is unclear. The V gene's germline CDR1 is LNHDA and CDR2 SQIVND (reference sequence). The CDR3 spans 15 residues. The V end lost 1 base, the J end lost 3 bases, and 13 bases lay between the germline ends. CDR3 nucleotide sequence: TGTGCCAGTAGTATAGGCCGGGTCACTGACTACGAGCAGTACTTC. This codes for CASSIGRVTDYEQYF.

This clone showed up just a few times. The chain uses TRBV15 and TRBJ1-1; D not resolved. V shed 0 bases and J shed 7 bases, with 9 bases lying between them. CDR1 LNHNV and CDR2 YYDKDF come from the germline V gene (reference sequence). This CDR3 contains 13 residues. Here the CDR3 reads CATSRENRREAFF. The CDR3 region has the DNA TGTGCCACCAGCAGAGAGAACAGACGTGAAGCTTTCTTT.

The CDR3 protein is CASSEGAGIGNSPLHF. CDR3 nucleotide sequence: TGTGCCAGCAGTGAAGGGGCAGGGATAGGGAATTCACCCCTCCACTTT. V gene TRBV6-1 combines with J gene TRBJ1-6, with D possibly matching TRBD1 (5 bases). Trimming removed 1 base from V and 7 bases from J, with 14 bases in between. CDR3 length: 16 amino acids. CDR1 is MNHNS, CDR2 SASEGT, per germline.

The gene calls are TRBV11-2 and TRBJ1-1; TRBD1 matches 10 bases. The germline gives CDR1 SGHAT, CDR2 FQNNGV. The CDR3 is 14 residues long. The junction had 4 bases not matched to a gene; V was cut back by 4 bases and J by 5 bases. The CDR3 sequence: CASSWGQGRTEAFF. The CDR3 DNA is TGTGCCAGCAGCTGGGGACAGGGGAGGACTGAAGCTTTCTTT.

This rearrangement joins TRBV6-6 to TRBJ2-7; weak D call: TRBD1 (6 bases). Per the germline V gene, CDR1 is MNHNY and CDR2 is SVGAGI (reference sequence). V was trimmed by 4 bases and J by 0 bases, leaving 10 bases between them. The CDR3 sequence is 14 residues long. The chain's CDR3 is CASSWTVSSYEQYF. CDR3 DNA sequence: TGTGCCAGCAGTTGGACAGTAAGCTCCTACGAGCAGTACTTC.

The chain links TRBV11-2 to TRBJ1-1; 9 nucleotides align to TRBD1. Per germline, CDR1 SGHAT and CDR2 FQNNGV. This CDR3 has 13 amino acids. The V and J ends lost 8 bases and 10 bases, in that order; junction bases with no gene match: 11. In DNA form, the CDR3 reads TGTGCCAGCGACCCGGGACAGGGATTAGGAGCTTTCTTT. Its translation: CASDPGQGLGAFF.

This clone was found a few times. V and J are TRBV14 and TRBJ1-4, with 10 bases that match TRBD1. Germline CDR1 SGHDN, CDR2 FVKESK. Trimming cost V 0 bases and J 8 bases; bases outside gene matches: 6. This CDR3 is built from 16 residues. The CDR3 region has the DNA TGTGCCAGCAGCCAAGAACTGGGACAGGGGTACGAAAAACTGTTTTTT. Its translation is CASSQELGQGYEKLFF.

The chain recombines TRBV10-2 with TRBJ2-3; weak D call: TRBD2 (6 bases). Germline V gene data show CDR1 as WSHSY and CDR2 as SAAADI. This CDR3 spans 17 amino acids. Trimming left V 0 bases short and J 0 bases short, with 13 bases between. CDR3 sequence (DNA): TGCGCCAGCAGTGAGTCAGGGACTTGGGGTAGCACAGATACGCAGTATTTT. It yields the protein CASSESGTWGSTDTQYF.

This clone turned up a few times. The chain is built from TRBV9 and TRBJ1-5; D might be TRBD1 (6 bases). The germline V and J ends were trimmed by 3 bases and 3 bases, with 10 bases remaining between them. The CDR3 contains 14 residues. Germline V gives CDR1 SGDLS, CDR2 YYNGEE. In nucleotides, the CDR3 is TGTGCCAGCAGCGCCAACAGGGACAATCAGCCCCAGCATTTT. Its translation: CASSANRDNQPQHF.

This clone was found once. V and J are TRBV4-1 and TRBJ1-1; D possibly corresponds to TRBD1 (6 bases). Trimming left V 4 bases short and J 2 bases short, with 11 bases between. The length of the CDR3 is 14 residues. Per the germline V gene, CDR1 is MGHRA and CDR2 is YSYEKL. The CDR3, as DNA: TGCGCCAGCAGCCTCCGGACAGCCAACACTGAAGCTTTCTTT. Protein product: CASSLRTANTEAFF.

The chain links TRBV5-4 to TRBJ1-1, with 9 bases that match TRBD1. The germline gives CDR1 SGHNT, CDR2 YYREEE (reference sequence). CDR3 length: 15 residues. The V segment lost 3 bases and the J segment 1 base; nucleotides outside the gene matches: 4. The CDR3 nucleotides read TGTGCCAGCAGCTCGGGGGACAGGGCGAACACTGAAGCTTTCTTT. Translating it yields CASSSGDRANTEAFF.

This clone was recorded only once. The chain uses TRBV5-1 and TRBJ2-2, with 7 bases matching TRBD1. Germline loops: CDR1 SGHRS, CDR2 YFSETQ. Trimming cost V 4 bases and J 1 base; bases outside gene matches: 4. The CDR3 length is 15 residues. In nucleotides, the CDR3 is TGCGCCAGCAGCCCCAGGACAGGGAACACCGGGGAGCTGTTTTTT. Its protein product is CASSPRTGNTGELFF.

CDR3 DNA sequence: TGCGCCAGCAGTGGTGGACTAGCGAGGGAGCAGTACTTC. It is translated as CASSGGLAREQYF. The chain joins TRBV10-1 to TRBJ2-5; 9 bases match TRBD2. V shed 4 bases, J shed 11 bases, and the junction held 8 bases outside the gene matches. The CDR3 extends over 13 amino acids. Per the germline V gene, CDR1 is WNHNN and CDR2 is SYGVQD (reference sequence).

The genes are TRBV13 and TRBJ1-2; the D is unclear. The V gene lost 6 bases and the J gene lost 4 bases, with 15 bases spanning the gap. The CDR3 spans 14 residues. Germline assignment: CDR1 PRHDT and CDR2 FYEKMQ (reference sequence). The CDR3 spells CASRRRNALYGYTF. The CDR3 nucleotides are TGTGCCAGCAGACGCCGAAACGCACTCTATGGCTACACCTTC.

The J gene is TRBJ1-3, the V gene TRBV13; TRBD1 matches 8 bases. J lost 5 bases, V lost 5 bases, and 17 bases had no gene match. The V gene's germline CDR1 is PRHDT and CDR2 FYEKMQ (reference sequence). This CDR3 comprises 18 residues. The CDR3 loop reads CASSLRDRRTSERNTIYF. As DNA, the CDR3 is TGTGCCAGCAGCCTACGGGACAGGCGGACCTCTGAGAGAAACACCATATATTTT.

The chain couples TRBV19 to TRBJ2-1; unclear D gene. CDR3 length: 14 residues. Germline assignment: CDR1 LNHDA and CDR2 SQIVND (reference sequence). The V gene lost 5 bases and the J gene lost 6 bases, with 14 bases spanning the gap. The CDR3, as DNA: TGTGCCAGTAGTTCTCCCCCCCGCGGCAATGAGCAGTTCTTC. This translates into CASSSPPRGNEQFF. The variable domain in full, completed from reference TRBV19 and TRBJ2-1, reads DGGITQSPKYLFRKEGQNVTLSCEQNLNHDAMYWYRQDPGQGLRLIYYSQIVNDFQKGDIAEGYSVSREKKESFPLTVTSAQKNPTAFYLCASSSPPRGNEQFFGPGTRLTVL.

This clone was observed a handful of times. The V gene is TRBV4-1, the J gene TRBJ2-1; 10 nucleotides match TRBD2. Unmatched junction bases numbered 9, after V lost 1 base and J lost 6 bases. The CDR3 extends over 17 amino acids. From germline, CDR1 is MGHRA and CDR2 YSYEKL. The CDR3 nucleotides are TGCGCCAGCAGCCAAGGTCTCAGCGGGAGGGCCGTCAATGAGCAGTTCTTC. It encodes CASSQGLSGRAVNEQFF.